This T cell receptor beta chain originates from a study of neoadjuvant anti-PD-1 for oral cavity cancer. Looking at the study overall: Patients without progression got a fourth dose around day 43.

The time point here: after neoadjuvant nivolumab, at surgical resection. Germline V gene sequence: CDR1 MGHDK, CDR2 SYGVNS. V was cut by 10 bases and J by 0 bases, with 13 bases left in between. This CDR3 spans 14 amino acids. Study findings and constraints: PBMC Gini-index clonality exceeded responders' in non-responders post-nivolumab.

This clone has a handful of counts. Antigen unknown. Method: immunoSEQ multiplex PCR; TCRdb's copy keeps in-frame clones and lacks some. The sample has some 15,000 clones; roughly 70% are singletons. The TCR was taken from a person aged 40 to 85 with oral cavity squamous cell carcinoma. This specimen consisted of PBMCs, obtained after nivolumab (anti-PD-1) treatment. This chain uses TRBV25-1 with TRBJ1-5, with TRBD1 as a possible D gene (5 bases). CDR3 coding DNA: TGTGCCACCACAGGATCAAATAGCAATCAGCCCCAGCATTTT. Its protein is CATTGSNSNQPQHF.